The 2 T cell receptor beta chains presented below share a single source sample, sequenced in a study of cytomegalovirus exposure and HLA in healthy donors. The PCR used 60 Vbeta and 13 Jbeta primers. Method: immunoSEQ multiplex PCR; TCRdb's copy keeps in-frame clones and lacks some. This listing includes 55,000 to 75,000 clones. Sample: PBMCs. Source of these receptors: a male donor in good health and CMV-seronegative.

The chain recombines TRBV4-2 with TRBJ2-7; 8 bases map to TRBD2. Germline V gene sequence: CDR1 LGHNA, CDR2 YNFKEQ. With 0 bases clipped from V and 4 bases from J, the junction kept 5 bases outside the gene matches. This CDR3 is built from 15 residues. The CDR3 is CASSQEGTSAYEQYF. The CDR3 DNA follows: TGTGCCAGCAGCCAAGAAGGGACTAGTGCGTACGAGCAGTACTTC.

This rearrangement joins TRBV27 to TRBJ2-7; a possible D gene is TRBD1 (5 bases). Trimming removed 3 bases from V and 3 bases from J, with 9 bases in between. The CDR3 runs 13 residues. CDR1 and CDR2 from the germline V gene are MNHEY and SMNVEV (reference sequence). CDR3 loop: CASSLGPLYEQYF. DNA of the CDR3: TGTGCCAGCAGTTTGGGGCCACTCTACGAGCAGTACTTC.